This T cell receptor (beta chain) came from a study of Ad26.COV2.S vaccination and SARS-CoV-2 variants. On the study more broadly: Recipients of Ad26.COV2.S got it intramuscularly, once or twice 56 days apart.

This table comes from immunoSEQ multiplex PCR, and its TCRdb copy is limited to in-frame clones, with some not included. The sample lists 300,000 to 350,000 clones; 85% to 90% were seen once. Study-wide points: Vaccinated and placebo-treated recipients had similar non-spike TCR breadth.

With respect to this clone: The antigen remains unidentified.

The treatment: over 15 received Ad26.COV2.S at low or high dose, single or two shots; several received placebo; per-sample allocation not given. Day 63 after the first injection of vaccine or placebo was the sampling time. This adult donor, from Boston, was 18-55 years old. Material: peripheral blood, obtained in a trial of Ad26.COV2.S vaccine versus placebo. This clonotype originated in a person between 18 and 60 years old who received the Ad26.COV2.S COVID-19 vaccine or a placebo.

The CDR3 protein is CATSRDGGQPQHF. The CDR3 DNA reads TGTGCCACCAGCAGAGATGGGGGTCAGCCCCAGCATTTT. The chain uses TRBV15 and TRBJ1-5, with D perhaps matching TRBD1 (5 bases). V lost 0 bases and J lost 6, with 6 bases in between. This CDR3 has 13 amino acids. CDR1 is LNHNV, CDR2 YYDKDF, per germline (reference sequence).